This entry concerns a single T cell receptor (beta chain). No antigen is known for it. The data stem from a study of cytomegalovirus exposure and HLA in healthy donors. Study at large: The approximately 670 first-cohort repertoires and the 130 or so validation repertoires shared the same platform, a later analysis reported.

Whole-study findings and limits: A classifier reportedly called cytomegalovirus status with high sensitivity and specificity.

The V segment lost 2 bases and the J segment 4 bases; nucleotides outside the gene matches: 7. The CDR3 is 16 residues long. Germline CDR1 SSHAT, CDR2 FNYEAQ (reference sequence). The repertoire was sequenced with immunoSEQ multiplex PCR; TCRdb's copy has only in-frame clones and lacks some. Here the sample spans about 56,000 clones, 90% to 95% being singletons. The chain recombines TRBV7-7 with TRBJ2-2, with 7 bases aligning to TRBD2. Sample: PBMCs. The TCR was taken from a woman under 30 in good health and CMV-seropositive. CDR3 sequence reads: CASSLYAGDRTGELFF. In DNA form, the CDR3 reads TGTGCCAGCAGCTTATACGCGGGGGACCGCACCGGGGAGCTGTTTTTT.